The present entry profiles one T cell receptor (beta chain) with its context. Its target is unknown. The data were produced by immunoSEQ multiplex PCR, yet TCRdb's version contains in-frame clones alone and is incomplete. The repertoire holds approximately 100,000 clones, with over 85% as singletons. The record originates from a study of Tregs in tolerant kidney transplant recipients. The CDR3 is made up of 14 amino acids. V was trimmed by 6 bases and J by 14 bases, leaving 23 bases between them. CDR1 MNHNS and CDR2 SASEGT come from the germline V gene. Study outcomes and limitations: Biological reproducibility was not directly addressed, but technical replication error appeared minimal.

The origin of this receptor is a human donor who received a combined kidney and bone marrow transplant. The sample in question was CD4+ T cells from blood, obtained before the transplant. This chain joins TRBV6-1 and TRBJ2-1, with D maybe TRBD2 (6 bases). For the CDR3, the DNA is TGTGCCAGCAGGAGGCAGGGAGGTCTTCAGGTCGAGTTCTTC. Translated: CASRRQGGLQVEFF.